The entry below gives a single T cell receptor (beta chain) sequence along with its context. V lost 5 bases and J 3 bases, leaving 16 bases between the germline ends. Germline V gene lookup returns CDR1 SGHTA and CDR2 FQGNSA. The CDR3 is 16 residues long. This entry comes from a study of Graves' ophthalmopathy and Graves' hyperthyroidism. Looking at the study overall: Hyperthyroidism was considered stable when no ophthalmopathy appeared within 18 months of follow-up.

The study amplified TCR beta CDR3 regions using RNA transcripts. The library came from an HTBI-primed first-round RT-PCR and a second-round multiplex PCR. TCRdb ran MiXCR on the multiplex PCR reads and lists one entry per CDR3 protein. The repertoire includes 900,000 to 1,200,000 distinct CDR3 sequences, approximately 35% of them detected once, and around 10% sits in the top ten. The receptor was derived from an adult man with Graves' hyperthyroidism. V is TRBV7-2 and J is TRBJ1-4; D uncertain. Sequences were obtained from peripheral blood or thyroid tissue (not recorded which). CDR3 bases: TGTGCCAGCAGCCAAGATTCCTTTCCTTCTAATGAAAAACTGTTTTTT. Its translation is CASSQDSFPSNEKLFF. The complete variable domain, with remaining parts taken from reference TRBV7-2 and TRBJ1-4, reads GAGVSQSPSNKVTEKGKDVELRCDPISGHTALYWYRQSLGQGLEFLIYFQGNSAPDKSGLPSDRFSAERTGGSVSTLTIQRTQQEDSAVYLCASSQDSFPSNEKLFFGSGTQLSVL.